The entry below describes one T cell receptor beta chain. Its antigen is currently unknown. This entry comes from a study of T cell repertoires in cytomegalovirus infection. Regarding the study as a whole: The study identified carriers of CMV plus the relevant HLA from cumulative public TCR beta family frequency.

MiXCR, run by TCRdb on the reads, gives a single entry per CDR3 protein. The sample has around 530,000 distinct CDR3 sequences, 26% seen once; the top ten hold around 13%. The germline V gene encodes CDR1 LNHNV and CDR2 YYDKDF (reference sequence). The ends were cut back, 4 bases at V and 7 bases at J, with 20 bases in the middle. The CDR3 consists of 16 residues. The chain employs TRBV15 and TRBJ2-1; D may be TRBD1 (5 bases). The sample taken for sequencing was PBMCs. This TCR was sampled from a human donor in good health (CMV status not recorded). Some clones in this sample may be carry-over from other donors' samples. CDR3 loop: CATSTRTPSPGNEQFF. CDR3 in DNA: TGTGCCACCAGCACCAGAACTCCATCCCCAGGGAATGAGCAGTTCTTC.